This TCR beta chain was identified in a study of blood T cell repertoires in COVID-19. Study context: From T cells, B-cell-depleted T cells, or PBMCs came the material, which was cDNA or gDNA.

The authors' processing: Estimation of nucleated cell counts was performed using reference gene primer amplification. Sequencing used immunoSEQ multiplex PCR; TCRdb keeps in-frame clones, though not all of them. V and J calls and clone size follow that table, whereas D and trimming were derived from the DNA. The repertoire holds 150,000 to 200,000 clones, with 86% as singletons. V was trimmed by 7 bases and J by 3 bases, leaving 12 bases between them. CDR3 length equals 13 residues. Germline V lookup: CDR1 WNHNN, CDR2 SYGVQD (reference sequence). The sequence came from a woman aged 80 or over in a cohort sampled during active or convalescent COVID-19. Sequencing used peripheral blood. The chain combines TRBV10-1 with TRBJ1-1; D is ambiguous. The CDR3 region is CASTGSRDTEAFF. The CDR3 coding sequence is TGCGCCAGCACGGGTTCTCGGGACACTGAAGCTTTCTTT.